A single sample is the source of the 17 T cell receptor beta chains below, sequenced in a study of CD4 T cells in relation to SARS-CoV-2 and coronaviruses. CD4+ T cells from unexposed donors were obtained before the COVID-19 pandemic (2011-2018). Assay: immunoSEQ multiplex PCR; the TCRdb copy retains only in-frame clones and omits some. Counted here are tens of thousands of clones, approximately 95% occurring once; the ten biggest clones make up 0.23%. Sequences were obtained from naive CD4+ T cells from PBMCs. Subset noted: naive CD4+ T cells isolated by negative enrichment. The receptors come from a human donor in good health.

This clone was seen only a few times. The chain links TRBV20-1 to TRBJ1-2, with D uncertain. CDR3 size: 12 residues. Germline CDR1 is DFQATT and CDR2 is SNEGSKA (reference sequence). Trimming removed 3 bases at V and 8 bases at J, with 13 bases between. In DNA form, the CDR3 reads TGCAGTGCTAGTTCGACCCCTAGGGGCTACACCTTC. Residues: CSASSTPRGYTF.

The rearrangement uses TRBV10-3 and TRBJ2-6; perhaps TRBD1 as D (5 bases). Germline lookup yields CDR1 ENHRY and CDR2 SYGVKD. The CDR3 covers 14 residues. Trimming removed 8 bases at V and 2 bases at J, with 10 bases between. This CDR3 is CAIVDSTGANVLTF. Written as DNA, the CDR3 is TGTGCCATCGTAGACAGTACTGGGGCCAACGTCCTGACTTTC.

The V call is TRBV2, the J call TRBJ2-1, with D possibly being TRBD2 (5 bases). Germline-derived CDR1 and CDR2 are SNHLY and FYNNEI. The CDR3 length is 14 residues. Trimming removed 0 bases at V and 6 bases at J, with 9 bases between. In nucleotides, the CDR3 is TGTGCCAGCAGTGAAGCGCTTGCGGGCAATGAGCAGTTCTTC. Its translation: CASSEALAGNEQFF.

This clone appeared a single time. The genes are TRBV21-1 and TRBJ1-1; the table names TRBD1, a call not compared with the DNA. TRBV21-1 is an annotated pseudogene. CDR3 length: 15 amino acids. CDR3 bases: TGTGCCAGCAGCAAAGTATCTGGGGGCCACACTGAAGCTTTCTTT. Translating it yields CASSKVSGGHTEAFF.

The V call is TRBV7-9, the J call TRBJ2-1; D possibly corresponds to TRBD2 (5 bases). In germline, CDR1 is SEHNR, CDR2 FQNEAQ (reference sequence). CDR3 size: 16 residues. Trimming removed 5 bases from V and 0 bases from J, with 14 bases in between. The CDR3 nucleotides are TGTGCCAGCAGCCACTCCGGGATCCTCTCCTACAATGAGCAGTTCTTC. As protein: CASSHSGILSYNEQFF. Full variable domain (outside the CDR3, taken from reference TRBV7-9 and TRBJ2-1): DTGVSQNPRHKITKRGQNVTFRCDPISEHNRLYWYRQTLGQGPEFLTYFQNEAQLEKSRLLSDRFSAERPKGSFSTLEIQRTEQGDSAMYLCASSHSGILSYNEQFFGPGTRLTVL.

The genes are TRBV5-1 and TRBJ1-1; the D is unclear. The V and J ends lost 6 bases and 3 bases respectively, with 12 bases between them. CDR3 length: 13 amino acids. Per the germline V gene, CDR1 is SGHRS and CDR2 is YFSETQ. The CDR3, as DNA: TGCGCCAGCAAGACTCCCGAGGACACTGAAGCTTTCTTT. Protein: CASKTPEDTEAFF.

This chain uses TRBV11-3 with TRBJ2-1; no firm D call. The CDR3 loop spans 13 amino acids. CDR1 and CDR2 from the germline V gene are SGHNT and YENEEA. Trimming cost V 6 bases and J 5 bases, with 11 bases left between them. The CDR3 sequence: CASSATLDNEQFF. DNA of the CDR3: TGTGCCAGCAGTGCAACTTTGGACAATGAGCAGTTCTTC.

The V gene is TRBV7-8, the J gene TRBJ2-7; a possible D gene is TRBD2 (6 bases). Between the trimmed V and J ends, which lost 5 bases and 2 bases, there was a span of 13 bases. The CDR3 has 14 residues. The germline gives CDR1 SGHVS, CDR2 FQNEAQ. The CDR3 coding sequence is TGTGCCAGCAGCCACCTTAGCGGTCCCTACGAGCAGTACTTC. This gives the protein CASSHLSGPYEQYF.

The J gene is TRBJ2-1, the V gene TRBV2; 11 bases agree with TRBD2. Germline loops: CDR1 SNHLY, CDR2 FYNNEI. V lost 10 bases and J lost 5; bases outside the gene matches: 4. CDR3 length: 13 residues. The CDR3 region has the DNA TGTGCCACCCGACTAGCGGGGAACAATGAGCAGTTCTTC. Residues: CATRLAGNNEQFF.

The DNA of the CDR3 is TGCGCCAGCAGCCAAAGGACTAGGACAGATACGCAGTATTTT. Translated: CASSQRTRTDTQYF. The chain combines TRBV4-3 with TRBJ2-3, with 7 bases that match TRBD2. CDR3 length equals 14 residues. CDR1 is LGHNA and CDR2 is YSLEER in the germline V gene. V gave up 2 bases and J gave up 3 bases; unmatched junction bases: 2.

The chain is built from TRBV18 and TRBJ1-1; D not resolved. The V gene's germline CDR1 is KGHSH and CDR2 LQKENI. V was clipped by 4 bases and J by 1 base, with 7 bases between them. The CDR3 is made up of 13 amino acids. The CDR3 protein is CASSRAGNTEAFF. The CDR3 nucleotides are TGTGCCAGCTCACGGGCCGGGAACACTGAAGCTTTCTTT.

The rearrangement links TRBV7-9 to TRBJ2-2, with D hard to call. The CDR3 is 17 residues long. V dropped 2 bases and J dropped 0 bases, with 13 bases sitting between them. Germline loops: CDR1 SEHNR, CDR2 FQNEAQ (reference sequence). The CDR3 here is CASSLPPATANTGELFF. CDR3 in DNA: TGTGCCAGCAGCTTACCACCGGCGACGGCGAACACCGGGGAGCTGTTTTTT.

The chain carries TRBV9 and TRBJ1-6; D uncertain. V was trimmed by 4 bases and J by 5 bases, leaving 13 bases between them. The germline CDR1 and CDR2 sequences are SGDLS and YYNGEE. CDR3 length: 15 amino acids. The CDR3 DNA reads as TGTGCCAGCAGCTACCGGGGAACAGATAATTCACCCCTCCACTTT. Translating it yields CASSYRGTDNSPLHF.

The CDR3 loop is CASRRTAAGEQYF. CDR3 nucleotides: TGTGCCAGTAGGCGGACGGCGGCGGGCGAGCAGTACTTC. This rearrangement joins TRBV19 to TRBJ2-7; D possibly corresponds to TRBD2 (5 bases). The CDR3 is 13 amino acids. V lost 6 bases and J 6 bases, leaving 15 bases between the germline ends. Germline loops: CDR1 LNHDA, CDR2 SQIVND (reference sequence).

This clone turned up a few times. The chain uses TRBV5-4 and TRBJ2-5; tentatively, D is TRBD1 (7 bases). In germline, CDR1 is SGHNT, CDR2 YYREEE (reference sequence). The V end lost 7 bases, the J end lost 1 base, and 14 bases lay between the germline ends. The length of the CDR3 is 14 residues. The CDR3 sequence: CASGRQGGQETQYF. The CDR3 DNA follows: TGTGCCAGCGGGAGGCAGGGGGGCCAAGAGACCCAGTACTTC.

This clone has only one observation. This chain links TRBV6-5 with TRBJ1-2; maybe TRBD1 (6 bases). Trimming removed 3 bases at V and 3 bases at J, with 11 bases between. CDR1 is MNHEY, CDR2 SVGAGI, per germline. The length of the CDR3 is 14 residues. CDR3 coding DNA: TGTGCCAGCAGTTATTCTGGGGGCGACTATGGCTACACCTTC. Translating it yields CASSYSGGDYGYTF.

The CDR3 is CASSQEGRTSGGFSTDTQYF. In DNA, the CDR3 is TGCGCCAGCAGCCAAGAAGGGCGGACTAGCGGGGGGTTTAGCACAGATACGCAGTATTTT. V gene TRBV4-3 combines with J gene TRBJ2-3, with 14 nucleotides matching TRBD2. CDR1 LGHNA and CDR2 YSLEER come from the germline V gene. V dropped 0 bases and J dropped 0; count of bases not matched to a gene: 8. This CDR3 region has 20 residues.